This paragraph reports one T cell receptor beta chain. The primer mix had 60 Vbeta and 13 Jbeta primers. Profiled with immunoSEQ multiplex PCR; TCRdb holds only in-frame clones, not every one. The profile shows fewer than 250,000 clones, roughly 76% of them singletons. This specimen comes from a study of cytomegalovirus exposure and HLA in healthy donors. The TCR comes from a woman aged 25 to 39 in good health and CMV-seropositive. Specimen: PBMCs.

DNA of the CDR3: TGTGCCAGCAGCTTAGCGGCGTCTGCGGAACAGCCCCAGCATTTT. It encodes CASSLAASAEQPQHF. The chain uses TRBV7-2 and TRBJ1-5; D is undetermined. The CDR3 is 15 residues long. CDR1 and CDR2 from the germline V gene are SGHTA and FQGNSA. V was trimmed by 0 bases and J by 7 bases, leaving 13 bases between them.